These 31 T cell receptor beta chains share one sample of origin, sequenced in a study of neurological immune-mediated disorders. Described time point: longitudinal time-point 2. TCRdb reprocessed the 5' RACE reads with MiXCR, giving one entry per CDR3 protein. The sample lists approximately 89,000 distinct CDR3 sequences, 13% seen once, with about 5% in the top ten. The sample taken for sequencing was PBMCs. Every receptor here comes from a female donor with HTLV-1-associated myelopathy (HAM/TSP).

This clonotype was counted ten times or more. For the CDR3, the DNA is TGCGCCAGCAGCTTAGGCCAAACGGGAACCGGGGAGCTGTTTTTT. Its translation is CASSLGQTGTGELFF. This rearrangement joins TRBV5-1 to TRBJ2-2; possibly TRBD2 for D (5 bases). The CDR3 totals 15 residues. CDR1 is SGHRS, CDR2 YFSETQ, per germline. Trimming took 2 bases from V and 5 from J, leaving 13 bases between them. The full variable domain, with the rest looked up from reference TRBV5-1 and TRBJ2-2, is KAGVTQTPRYLIKTRGQQVTLSCSPISGHRSVSWYQQTPGQGLQFLFEYFSETQRNKGNFPGRFSGRQFSNSRSEMNVSTLELGDSALYLCASSLGQTGTGELFFGEGSRLTVL.

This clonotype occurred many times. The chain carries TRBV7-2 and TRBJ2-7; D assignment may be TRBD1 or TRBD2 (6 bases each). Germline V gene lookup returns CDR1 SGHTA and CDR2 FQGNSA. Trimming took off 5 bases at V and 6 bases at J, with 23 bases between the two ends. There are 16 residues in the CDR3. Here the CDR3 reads CASSTVPLGGLGEQYF. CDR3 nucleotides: TGTGCCAGCAGCACCGTCCCTCTCGGGGGCCTAGGCGAGCAGTACTTC.

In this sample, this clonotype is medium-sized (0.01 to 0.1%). The CDR3: CSARPTGLDTQYF. As DNA, the CDR3 is TGCAGTGCTAGACCGACAGGGTTAGATACGCAGTATTTT. The V call is TRBV20-1, the J call TRBJ2-3, with 7 positions matching TRBD1. The CDR3 is made up of 13 amino acids. CDR1 and CDR2 from the germline V gene are DFQATT and SNEGSKA (reference sequence). The J segment lost 5 bases and the V segment lost 2 bases, leaving 4 bases of the junction unmatched.

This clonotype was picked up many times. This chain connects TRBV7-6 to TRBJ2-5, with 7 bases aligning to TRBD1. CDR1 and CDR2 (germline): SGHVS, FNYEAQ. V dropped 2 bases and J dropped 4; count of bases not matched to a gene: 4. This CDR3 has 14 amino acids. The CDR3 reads CASSLRGRRETQYF. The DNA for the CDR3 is TGTGCCAGCAGCTTAAGGGGGCGGCGAGAGACCCAGTACTTC.

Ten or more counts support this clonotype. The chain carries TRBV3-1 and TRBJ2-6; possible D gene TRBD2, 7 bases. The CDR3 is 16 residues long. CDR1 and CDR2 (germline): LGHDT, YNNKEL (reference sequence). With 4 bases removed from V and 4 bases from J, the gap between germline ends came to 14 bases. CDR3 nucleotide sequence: TGTGCCAGCAGCCGCAAGGGGGGGTGGGGGGCCAACGTCCTGACTTTC. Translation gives CASSRKGGWGANVLTF.

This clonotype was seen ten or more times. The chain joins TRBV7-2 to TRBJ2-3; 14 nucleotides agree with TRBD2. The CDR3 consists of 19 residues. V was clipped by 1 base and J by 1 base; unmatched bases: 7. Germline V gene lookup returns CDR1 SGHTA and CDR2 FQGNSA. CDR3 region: CASSLGLAGGLGGTDTQYF. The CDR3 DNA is TGTGCCAGCAGCTTAGGACTAGCGGGGGGGCTGGGTGGCACAGATACGCAGTATTTT.

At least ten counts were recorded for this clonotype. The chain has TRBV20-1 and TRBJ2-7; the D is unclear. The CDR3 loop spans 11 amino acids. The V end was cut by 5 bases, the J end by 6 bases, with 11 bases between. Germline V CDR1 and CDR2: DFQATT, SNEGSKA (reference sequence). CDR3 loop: CSAPDGSEQYF. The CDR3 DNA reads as TGCAGTGCTCCTGACGGGTCCGAGCAGTACTTC.

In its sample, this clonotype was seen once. The CDR3 DNA sequence: TGTGCCAGCAGTGAAGCGCGCCAGGGGCGGTCTGAAGCTTTCTTT. Its protein is CASSEARQGRSEAFF. This chain uses TRBV6-1 with TRBJ1-1; perhaps TRBD1 as D (6 bases). Germline-derived CDR1 and CDR2 are MNHNS and SASEGT. This CDR3 is 15 amino acids long. V lost 0 bases, J lost 6 bases, and 14 bases lay in between.

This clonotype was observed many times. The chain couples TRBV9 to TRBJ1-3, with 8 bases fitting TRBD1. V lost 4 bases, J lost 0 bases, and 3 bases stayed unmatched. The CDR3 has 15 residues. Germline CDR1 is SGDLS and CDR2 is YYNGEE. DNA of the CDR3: TGTGCCAGCAGCCCCGGGACAGGCTCTGGAAACACCATATATTTT. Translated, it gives CASSPGTGSGNTIYF.

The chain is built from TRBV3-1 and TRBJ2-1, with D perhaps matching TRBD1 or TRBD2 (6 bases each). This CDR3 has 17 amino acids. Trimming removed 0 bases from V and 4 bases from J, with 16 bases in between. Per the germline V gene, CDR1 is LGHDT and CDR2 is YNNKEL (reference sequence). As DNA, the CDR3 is TGTGCCAGCAGCCAAGATCAGGAGGGGGAGAGATACAATGAGCAGTTCTTC. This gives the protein CASSQDQEGERYNEQFF.

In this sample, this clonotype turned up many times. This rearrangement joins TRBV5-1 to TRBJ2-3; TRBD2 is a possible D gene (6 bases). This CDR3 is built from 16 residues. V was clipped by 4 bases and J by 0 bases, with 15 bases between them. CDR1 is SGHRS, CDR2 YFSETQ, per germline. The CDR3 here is CASSPGLHRSTDTQYF. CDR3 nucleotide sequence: TGCGCCAGCAGCCCGGGACTCCACCGAAGCACAGATACGCAGTATTTT.

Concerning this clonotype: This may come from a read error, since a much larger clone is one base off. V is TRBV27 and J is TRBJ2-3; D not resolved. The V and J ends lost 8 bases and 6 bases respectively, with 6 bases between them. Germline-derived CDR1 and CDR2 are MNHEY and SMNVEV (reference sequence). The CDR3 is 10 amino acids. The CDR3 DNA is TGTGCCAGCGGGGATGATACGCAGTATTTT. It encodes CASGDDTQYF.

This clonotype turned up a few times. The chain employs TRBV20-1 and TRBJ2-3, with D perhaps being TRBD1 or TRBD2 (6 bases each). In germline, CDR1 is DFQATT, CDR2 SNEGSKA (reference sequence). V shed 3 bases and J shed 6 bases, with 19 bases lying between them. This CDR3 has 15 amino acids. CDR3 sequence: CSASLWGARLDTQYF. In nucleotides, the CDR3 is TGCAGTGCTAGCCTGTGGGGGGCCCGGTTGGATACGCAGTATTTT.

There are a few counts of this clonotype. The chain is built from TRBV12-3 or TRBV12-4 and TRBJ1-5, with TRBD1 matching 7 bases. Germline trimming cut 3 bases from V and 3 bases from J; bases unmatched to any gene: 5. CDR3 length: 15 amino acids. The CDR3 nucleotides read TGTGCCAGCAGTTTTGACGACAGGGCCAATCAGCCCCAGCATTTT. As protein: CASSFDDRANQPQHF.

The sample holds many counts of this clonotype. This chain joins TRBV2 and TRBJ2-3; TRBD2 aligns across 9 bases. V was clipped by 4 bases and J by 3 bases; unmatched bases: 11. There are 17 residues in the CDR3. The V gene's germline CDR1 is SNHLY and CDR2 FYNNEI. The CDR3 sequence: CASSAPYGAGGTDTQYF. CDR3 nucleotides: TGTGCCAGCAGTGCCCCATACGGAGCGGGGGGTACAGATACGCAGTATTTT. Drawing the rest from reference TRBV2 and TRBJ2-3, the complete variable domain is EPEVTQTPSHQVTQMGQEVILRCVPISNHLYFYWYRQILGQKVEFLVSFYNNEISEKSEIFDDQFSVERPDGSNFTLKIRSTKLEDSAMYFCASSAPYGAGGTDTQYFGPGTRLTVL.

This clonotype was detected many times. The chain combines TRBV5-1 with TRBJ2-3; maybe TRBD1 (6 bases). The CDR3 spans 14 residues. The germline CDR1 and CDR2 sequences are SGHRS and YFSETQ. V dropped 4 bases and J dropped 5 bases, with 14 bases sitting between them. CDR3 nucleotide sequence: TGCGCCAGCAGCCTACCCAGGGGCGAAGATACGCAGTATTTT. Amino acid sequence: CASSLPRGEDTQYF.

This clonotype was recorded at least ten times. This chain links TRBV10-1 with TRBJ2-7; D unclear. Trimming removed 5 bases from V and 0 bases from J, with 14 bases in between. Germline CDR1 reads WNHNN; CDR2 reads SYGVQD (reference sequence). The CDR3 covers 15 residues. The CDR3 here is CASSKTGSGSYEQYF. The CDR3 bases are TGCGCCAGCAGTAAAACCGGGTCAGGCTCCTACGAGCAGTACTTC.

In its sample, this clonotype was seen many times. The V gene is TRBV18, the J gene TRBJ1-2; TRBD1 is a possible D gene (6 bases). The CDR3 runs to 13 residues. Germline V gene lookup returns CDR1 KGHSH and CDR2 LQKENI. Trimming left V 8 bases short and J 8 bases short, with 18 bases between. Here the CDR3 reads CASATTGMGGYTF. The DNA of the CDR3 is TGTGCCAGCGCAACGACAGGCATGGGAGGCTACACCTTC.

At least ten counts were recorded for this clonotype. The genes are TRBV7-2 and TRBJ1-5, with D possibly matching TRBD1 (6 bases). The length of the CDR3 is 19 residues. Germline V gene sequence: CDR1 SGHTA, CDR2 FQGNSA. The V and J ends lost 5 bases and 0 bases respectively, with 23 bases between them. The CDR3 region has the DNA TGTGCCAGCAGCCCCAGTGGTCCAGGGACAAACCTTAGCAATCAGCCCCAGCATTTT. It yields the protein CASSPSGPGTNLSNQPQHF.

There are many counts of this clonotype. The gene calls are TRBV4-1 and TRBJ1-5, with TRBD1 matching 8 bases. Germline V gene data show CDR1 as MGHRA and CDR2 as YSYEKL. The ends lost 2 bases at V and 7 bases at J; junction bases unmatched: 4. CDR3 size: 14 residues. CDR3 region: CASSQSDRGQPQHF. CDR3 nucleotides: TGCGCCAGCAGCCAATCTGACAGGGGCCAGCCCCAGCATTTT.

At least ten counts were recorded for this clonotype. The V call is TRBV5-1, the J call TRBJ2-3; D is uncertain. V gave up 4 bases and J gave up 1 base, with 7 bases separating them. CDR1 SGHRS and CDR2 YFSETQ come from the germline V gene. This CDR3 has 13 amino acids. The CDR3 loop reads CASSARRTDTQYF. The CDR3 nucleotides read TGCGCCAGCAGCGCCCGCCGCACAGATACGCAGTATTTT.

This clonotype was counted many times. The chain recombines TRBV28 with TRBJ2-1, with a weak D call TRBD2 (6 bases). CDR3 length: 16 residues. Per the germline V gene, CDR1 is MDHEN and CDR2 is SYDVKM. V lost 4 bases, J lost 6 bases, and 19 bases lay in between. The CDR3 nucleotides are TGTGCCAGCAGTTCCCCTGGGGGGACGAAGACCAATGAGCAGTTCTTC. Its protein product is CASSSPGGTKTNEQFF.

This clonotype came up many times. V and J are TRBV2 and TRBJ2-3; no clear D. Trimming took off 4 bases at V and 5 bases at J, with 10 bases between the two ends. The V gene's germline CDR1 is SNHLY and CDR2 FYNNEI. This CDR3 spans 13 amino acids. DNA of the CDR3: TGTGCCAGCAGTGTCCGACCTCGAGATACGCAGTATTTT. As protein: CASSVRPRDTQYF. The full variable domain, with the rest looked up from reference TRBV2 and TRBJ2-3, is EPEVTQTPSHQVTQMGQEVILRCVPISNHLYFYWYRQILGQKVEFLVSFYNNEISEKSEIFDDQFSVERPDGSNFTLKIRSTKLEDSAMYFCASSVRPRDTQYFGPGTRLTVL.

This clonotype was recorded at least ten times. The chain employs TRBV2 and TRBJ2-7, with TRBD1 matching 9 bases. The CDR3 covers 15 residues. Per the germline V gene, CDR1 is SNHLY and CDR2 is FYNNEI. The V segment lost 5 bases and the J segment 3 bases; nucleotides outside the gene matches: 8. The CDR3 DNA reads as TGTGCCAGCAGTACCACCGGGACAGGGCTCTACGAGCAGTACTTC. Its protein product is CASSTTGTGLYEQYF. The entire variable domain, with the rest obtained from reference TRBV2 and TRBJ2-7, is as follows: EPEVTQTPSHQVTQMGQEVILRCVPISNHLYFYWYRQILGQKVEFLVSFYNNEISEKSEIFDDQFSVERPDGSNFTLKIRSTKLEDSAMYFCASSTTGTGLYEQYFGPGTRLTVT.

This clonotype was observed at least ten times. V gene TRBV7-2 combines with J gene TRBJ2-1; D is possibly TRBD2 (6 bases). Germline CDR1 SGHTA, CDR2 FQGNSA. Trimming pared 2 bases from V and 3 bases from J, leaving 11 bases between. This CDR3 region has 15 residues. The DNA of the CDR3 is TGTGCCAGCAGCTTATTTACTAGCAACTACAATGAGCAGTTCTTC. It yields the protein CASSLFTSNYNEQFF.

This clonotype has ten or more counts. CDR3 nucleotides: TGTGCCAGCAGTTTGGGACAGAGTTCCACCGGGGAGCTGTTTTTT. It yields the protein CASSLGQSSTGELFF. The gene calls are TRBV12-3 or TRBV12-4 and TRBJ2-2, with TRBD1 matching over 7 bases. The CDR3 extends over 15 amino acids. Unmatched junction bases numbered 5, after V lost 3 bases and J lost 4 bases.

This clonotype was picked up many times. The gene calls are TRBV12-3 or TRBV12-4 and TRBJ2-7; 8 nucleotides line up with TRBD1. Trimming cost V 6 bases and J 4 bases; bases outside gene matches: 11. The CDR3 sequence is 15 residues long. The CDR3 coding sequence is TGTGCCAGCAGCTGGGGCAGGGGGCGGGAATACGAGCAGTACTTC. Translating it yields CASSWGRGREYEQYF.

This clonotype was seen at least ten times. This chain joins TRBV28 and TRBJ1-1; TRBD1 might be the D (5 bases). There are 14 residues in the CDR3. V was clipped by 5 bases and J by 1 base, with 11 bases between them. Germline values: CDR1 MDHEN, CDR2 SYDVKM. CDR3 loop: CASSPPGGNTEAFF. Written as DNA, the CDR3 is TGTGCCAGCAGTCCTCCGGGGGGGAACACTGAAGCTTTCTTT.

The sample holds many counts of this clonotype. The CDR3 reads CSASGFSTDTQYF. CDR3 DNA sequence: TGCAGCGCCTCGGGGTTTAGCACAGATACGCAGTATTTT. The chain uses TRBV29-1 and TRBJ2-3; D possibly corresponds to TRBD2 (5 bases). There are 13 residues in the CDR3. The V and J ends lost 7 bases and 0 bases respectively, with 11 bases between them. CDR1 and CDR2 from the germline V gene are SQVTM and ANQGSEA.

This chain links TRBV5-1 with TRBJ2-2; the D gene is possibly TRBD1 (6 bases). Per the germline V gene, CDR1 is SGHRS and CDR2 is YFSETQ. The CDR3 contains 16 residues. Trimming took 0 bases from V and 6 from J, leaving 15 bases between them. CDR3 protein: CASSLGAGSGAGELFF. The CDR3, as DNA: TGCGCCAGCAGCTTGGGGGCAGGATCAGGGGCCGGGGAGCTGTTTTTT. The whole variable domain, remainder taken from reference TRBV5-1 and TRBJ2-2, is KAGVTQTPRYLIKTRGQQVTLSCSPISGHRSVSWYQQTPGQGLQFLFEYFSETQRNKGNFPGRFSGRQFSNSRSEMNVSTLELGDSALYLCASSLGAGSGAGELFFGEGSRLTVL.

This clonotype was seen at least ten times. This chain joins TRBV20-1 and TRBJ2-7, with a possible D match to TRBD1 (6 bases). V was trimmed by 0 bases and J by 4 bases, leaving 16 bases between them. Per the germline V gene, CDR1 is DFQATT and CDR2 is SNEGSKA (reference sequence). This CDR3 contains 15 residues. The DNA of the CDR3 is TGCAGTGCTAGAGATCCGGGACAAGGCGGGTACGAGCAGTACTTC. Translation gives CSARDPGQGGYEQYF.